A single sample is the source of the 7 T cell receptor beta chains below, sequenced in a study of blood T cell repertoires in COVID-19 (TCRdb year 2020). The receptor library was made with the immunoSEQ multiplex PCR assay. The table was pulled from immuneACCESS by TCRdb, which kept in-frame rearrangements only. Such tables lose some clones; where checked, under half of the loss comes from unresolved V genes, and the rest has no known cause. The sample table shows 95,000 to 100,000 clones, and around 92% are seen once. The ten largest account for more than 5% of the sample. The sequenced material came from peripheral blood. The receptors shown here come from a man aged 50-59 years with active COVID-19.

CDR3 region: CASSVGSPGLAALTDTQYF. The CDR3 bases are TGTGCCAGCAGCGTAGGATCTCCGGGACTAGCGGCTCTCACAGATACGCAGTATTTT. The chain employs TRBV9 and TRBJ2-3; TRBD2 aligns across 11 bases. Germline V lookup: CDR1 SGDLS, CDR2 YYNGEE. The CDR3 consists of 19 residues. V was pared by 0 bases and J by 2 bases, with 11 bases of the junction left unmatched.

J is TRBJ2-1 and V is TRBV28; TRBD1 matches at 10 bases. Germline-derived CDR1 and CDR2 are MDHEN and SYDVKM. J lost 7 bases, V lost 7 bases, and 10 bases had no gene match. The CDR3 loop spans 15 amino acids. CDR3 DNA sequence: TGTGCCAGCAAGACTCCGGGACAGGGGAGGAATGAGCAGTTCTTC. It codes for CASKTPGQGRNEQFF.

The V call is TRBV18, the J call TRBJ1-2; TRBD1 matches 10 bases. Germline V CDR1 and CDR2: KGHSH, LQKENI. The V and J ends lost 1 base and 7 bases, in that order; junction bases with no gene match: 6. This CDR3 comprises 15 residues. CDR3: CASSPQLDRGFGYTF. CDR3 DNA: TGTGCCAGCTCACCACAACTGGACAGGGGGTTTGGCTACACCTTC. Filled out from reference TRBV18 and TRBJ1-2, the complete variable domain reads NAGVMQNPRHLVRRRGQEARLRCSPMKGHSHVYWYRQLPEEGLKFMVYLQKENIIDESGMPKERFSAEFPKEGPSILRIQQVVRGDSAAYFCASSPQLDRGFGYTFGSGTRLTVV.

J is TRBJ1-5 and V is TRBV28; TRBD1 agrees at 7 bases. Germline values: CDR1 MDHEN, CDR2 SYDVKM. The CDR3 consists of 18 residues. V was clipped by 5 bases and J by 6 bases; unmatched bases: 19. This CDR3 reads CASSPYKTGTVKSQPQHF. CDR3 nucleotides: TGTGCCAGCAGTCCATACAAAACCGGGACAGTAAAGAGTCAGCCCCAGCATTTT.

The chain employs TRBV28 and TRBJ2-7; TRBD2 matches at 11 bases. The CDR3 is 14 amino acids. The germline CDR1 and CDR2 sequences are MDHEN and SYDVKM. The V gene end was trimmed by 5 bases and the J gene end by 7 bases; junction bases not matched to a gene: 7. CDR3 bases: TGTGCCAGCAGTCCCGGGACTAGCGGCCTGGAGCAGTACTTC. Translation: CASSPGTSGLEQYF. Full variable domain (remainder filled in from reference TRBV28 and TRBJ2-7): DVKVTQSSRYLVKRTGEKVFLECVQDMDHENMFWYRQDPGLGLRLIYFSYDVKMKEKGDIPEGYSVSREKKERFSLILESASTNQTSMYLCASSPGTSGLEQYFGPGTRLTVT.

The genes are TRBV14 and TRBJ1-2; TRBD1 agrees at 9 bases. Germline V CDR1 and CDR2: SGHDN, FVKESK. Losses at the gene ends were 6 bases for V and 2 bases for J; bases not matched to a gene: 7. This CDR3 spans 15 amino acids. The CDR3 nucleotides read TGTGCCAGCAGGGGGACCGGGACAGGGAACTATGGCTACACCTTC. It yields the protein CASRGTGTGNYGYTF.

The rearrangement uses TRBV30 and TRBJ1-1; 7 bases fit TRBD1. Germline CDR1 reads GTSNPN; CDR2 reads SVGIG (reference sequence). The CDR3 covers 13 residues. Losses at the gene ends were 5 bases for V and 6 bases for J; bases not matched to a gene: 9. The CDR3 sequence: CAWGTGVLAEAFF. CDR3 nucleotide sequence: TGTGCCTGGGGTACAGGGGTTTTAGCTGAAGCTTTCTTT.